Included here is one TCR beta chain sequence, with context. The specificity of this receptor is unknown. It may be a read error: a sequence one base away is much more abundant. The source of the sample is a study of regulatory T cells in long-lasting Graves disease (dated by TCRdb to the early 2020s). For the study in its entirety: Persistent Graves' disease meant more than 5 years of antithyroid drug treatment with TSH receptor autoantibodies that stayed positive. Peripheral blood TCR sequencing and RNA sequencing compared persistent Graves' disease patients with newly diagnosed Graves' disease patients. The study took place in China and was registered as a clinical trial. A total of 35 or so samples underwent TCR sequencing: some 13 from persistent and around 20 from newly diagnosed Graves' disease patients. Antithyroid drugs had been taken for approximately ten years on average by persistent Graves' disease patients in the clinical cohort. General findings and caveats noted by the study authors: The authors acknowledged the small sample size as a limitation that may reduce accuracy. The study examined only peripheral blood because the primary lesion, thyroid tissue, could not be accessed. Sequencing and analysis were limited to the TCR beta chain. A larger number of public clonotypes was shared among persistent patients (around 3,000) than among newly diagnosed patients (over 850). Persistent disease showed preferential use of TRBV28, TRBJ1-2 and TRBJ2-5, whereas newly diagnosed disease favored TRBV20-1 and TRBJ2-1. Lower TCR Shannon entropy and fewer highly expanded clones were observed in persistent Graves' disease patients than in newly diagnosed patients, which suggested clonal expansion.

The library was built by means of multiplex PCR. Data came from an Illumina HiSeq 4000. To build TCR beta libraries, CDR3 regions were amplified by Arm-PCR using iRepertoire HTBI primers. PCR products were gel purified before sequencing. As for the authors' bioinformatics: Across samples, roughly 60 TRBV and 14 TRBJ segments were identified and used for gene usage analysis of CDR3 amino acid clonotypes. COPE and FqMerger were used to merge filtered high-quality paired reads into contigs. BLAST was used to align contigs to IMGT TRBV, TRBD and TRBJ reference genes, and CDR3 was defined according to IMGT. Clonotypes above 0.1% frequency were classified as highly expanded clones. Shannon entropy served as the measure of repertoire diversity, while the Gini coefficient captured V-J evenness. Public clonotypes were defined as clonotypes shared by more than one individual. TCRdb trimmed public reads at Q25 via fastp, called clones via MiXCR and kept in-frame beta chains. Here each entry gathers all rows of one CDR3 protein and keeps the most common genes and DNA. The V and J calls reflect TCRdb's pipeline rather than the authors' work. The sample has approximately 690,000 distinct CDR3 sequences on record, about 32% of them singletons. The ten largest account for roughly 46% of the sample.

V loses 6 bases of germline sequence and J loses 10 bases, and the interval between the two ends is 19 bases. CDR1 and CDR2 (SNHLY, FYNNEI) derive from the germline V gene. Inclusive of the bounding cysteine and phenylalanine, the CDR3 is 14 residues long. Just CDR3 DNA is preserved here, 42 bases in frame from base 1. Reading the label with the study, this specimen's time point is: persistent/refractory GD, antithyroid drugs over 5 years with positive TRAb. RNA was extracted from PBMCs in TRIzol for both TCR sequencing and RNA sequencing. Graves' disease was diagnosed according to American Thyroid Association guidelines. Patients were recruited from an endocrinology department in Xi'an, China. Each patient gave about 9.1 milliliters of peripheral blood, collected in an EDTA anticoagulant tube. Ficoll Paque Plus density gradient separation was used to isolate PBMCs, and no further T cell sorting was performed. An Agilent 2100 Bioanalyzer and agarose gel were used to check RNA quality, and a NanoDrop 2000 was used to measure RNA concentration.

This sequence was found in a female donor with Graves disease. The sample consisted of peripheral blood mononuclear cells (PBMCs), taken when the disease was refractory, from a patient treated with antithyroid drugs. This chain joins TRBV2 to TRBJ2-1, with TRBD2 perhaps the D gene, on 5 matching bases. The CDR3 corresponds to CASSALGSSYEQFF. In nucleotide form, the sequence is TGTGCCAGCAGCGCCCTGGGGAGCTCCTACGAGCAGTTCTTC. Outside the CDR3, residues come from the reference TRBV2 and TRBJ2-1 proteins, so the full variable domain is: EPEVTQTPSHQVTQMGQEVILRCVPISNHLYFYWYRQILGQKVEFLVSFYNNEISEKSEIFDDQFSVERPDGSNFTLKIRSTKLEDSAMYFCASSALGSSYEQFFGPGTRLTVL.